This T cell receptor beta chain was obtained from a study of cytomegalovirus exposure and HLA in healthy donors. The primer mix had 60 Vbeta and 13 Jbeta primers. The table came from immunoSEQ multiplex PCR; TCRdb's copy has only in-frame clones and leaves some out. In the table there are about 150,000 clones, 80% of which are singletons. The CDR3 sequence is 14 residues long. Germline V CDR1 and CDR2: MDHEN, SYDVKM. V lost 8 bases and J lost 2, with 13 bases in between. General study results and limits: More clonal expansion characterized HLA-associated TCR beta chains than equally common others in a later analysis. Accurate predictions that matched the HLA-A and HLA-B alleles of most subjects were reportedly made from TCR beta sequences. Most of the CMV-associated TCR beta chains (in a later analysis) appeared to be HLA-restricted. It was reported in a later analysis that an Asian-associated ancestry cluster showed fewer N-insertions than the approximately 670-donor mean.

This clone was found once. Its antigen is unknown. This receptor was obtained from a young man in good health and CMV-seropositive. V is TRBV28 and J is TRBJ1-3; D gene uncertain. The sequencing sample was made of PBMCs. CDR3 residues: CASGLSTAGNTIYF. In DNA form, the CDR3 reads TGTGCCAGCGGTCTAAGCACGGCTGGAAACACCATATATTTT.